Ten or more counts support the clone carrying this TCR beta chain. Its antigen is as yet unknown. This sample is part of a study of human T cells and chemical hapten exposure. Study context: The patients were mostly female; they had alopecia areata, totalis or universalis. Among samples, TCR yields varied mainly because of small differences in pooled library volume.

V dropped 0 bases and J dropped 0 bases, with 9 bases sitting between them. Per germline, CDR1 LGHNA and CDR2 YNFKEQ. The CDR3 has 16 residues. General study points: Positive correlation was observed between PT1 expanded TCR counts and patch test score.

The time point is: pre-sensitization, week 0. Sample treatment: therapeutic diphenylcyclopropenone sensitization with weekly scalp DPC. In the authors' workflow: Across samples, TCR counts had a median of roughly 100,000 and ranged from roughly 20,000 to 690,600. Each CDR3 protein is one row after TCRdb ran MiXCR on the RACE reads. TCRdb's processing, not the authors', yielded these V and J calls. The data show some 300,000 distinct CDR3 sequences, with around 5.5% seen just once and over 6.5% held by the top ten. The sequence was collected from a woman aged 18-35 years with alopecia areata. Some clones in this sample may be carry-over from other donors' samples. This material consisted of whole blood, taken in connection with sensitization to the hapten diphenylcyclopropenone (DPC). This chain joins TRBV4-2 and TRBJ2-4; D call uncertain. The CDR3 protein is CASSQEGLLAKNIQYF. The CDR3 nucleotides read TGTGCCAGCAGCCAAGAAGGCTTACTAGCCAAAAACATTCAGTACTTC.